The following is a TCR beta chain sequence with its context. Its antigen is undetermined. This CDR3 has 16 residues. V lost 6 bases to trimming and J lost 1 base, with 19 bases between them. Looked up from germline, CDR1 is SGHAT and CDR2 is FQNNGV. This specimen comes from a study of identical twins. Findings and limits, study-wide: Out-of-frame alpha sequences common to twins exhibited an excess of low generation probability.

TCRdb reprocessed the 5' RACE reads with MiXCR, giving one entry per CDR3 protein. The sample has more than 1.5 million distinct CDR3 sequences, around a third seen once. Sequencing was done on a sample of cord blood. V usage is TRBV11-2 and J usage is TRBJ2-7; D is possibly TRBD2 (6 bases). The sequence came from a newborn girl in good health. CDR3 in amino acids: CASRPLRGGASYEQYF. For the CDR3, the DNA is TGTGCCAGCAGGCCCCTCCGCGGCGGGGCTTCCTACGAGCAGTACTTC.